The source of this T cell receptor (beta chain) is a study of cytomegalovirus exposure and HLA in healthy donors. Sequencing was performed with immunoSEQ multiplex PCR; in TCRdb, only in-frame clones are kept and a portion is missing. There are about 120,000 clones in the sample; roughly 87% occur only once, and approximately 1% lies in the top ten. The donors were members of the validation cohort comprising over a hundred subjects, separate from the approximately 630-subject first cohort. The CDR3 is 15 residues long. V was shortened by 5 bases and J by 4 bases, with 15 bases between the two germline ends. Germline V gene data show CDR1 as SGHRS and CDR2 as YFSETQ.

The sequenced sample was PBMCs. The V call is TRBV5-1, the J call TRBJ2-2, with D possibly TRBD2 on 5 matching bases. This sequence was found in a woman under 30 in good health and CMV-seronegative. The CDR3 DNA reads as TGCGCCAGCAGAGTTAGGCTGGGGAGCACCGGGGAGCTGTTTTTT. Protein product: CASRVRLGSTGELFF.